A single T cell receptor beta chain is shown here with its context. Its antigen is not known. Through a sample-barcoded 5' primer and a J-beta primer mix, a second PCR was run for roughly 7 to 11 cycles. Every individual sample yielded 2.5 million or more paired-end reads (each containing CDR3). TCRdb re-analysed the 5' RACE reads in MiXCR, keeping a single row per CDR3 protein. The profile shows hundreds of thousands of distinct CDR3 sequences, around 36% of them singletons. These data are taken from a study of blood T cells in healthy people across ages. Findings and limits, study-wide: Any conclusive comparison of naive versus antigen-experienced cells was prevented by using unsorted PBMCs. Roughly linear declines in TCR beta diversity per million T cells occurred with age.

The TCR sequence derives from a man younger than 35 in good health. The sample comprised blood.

Here the CDR3 reads CASSLWGGGTEAFF. CDR3 DNA sequence: TGTGCCAGCAGTTTATGGGGCGGGGGCACTGAAGCTTTCTTT. The chain uses TRBV12-3 or TRBV12-4 and TRBJ1-1; weak D call: TRBD1 (5 bases). V was cut by 2 bases and J by 4 bases, with 11 bases left in between. The CDR3 sequence is 14 residues long.